This T cell receptor beta chain was sequenced during a study of early T cells in non-severe SARS-CoV-2 infection. Turning to the study itself: Chains stayed unpaired after sequencing of bulk RNA from unsorted whole blood.

This clonotype was seen at least ten times. Individual cDNA molecules received unique molecular identifiers. TCRdb recomputed calls from the 5' RACE reads with MiXCR, one row per CDR3 protein. The sample shows tens of thousands of distinct CDR3 sequences, 6% to 7.5% of them seen only once. Trimming took 4 bases from V and 2 from J; bases not matched to a gene: 10. CDR1 and CDR2 (germline): SGHRS, YFSETQ. The CDR3 is 17 amino acids. J is TRBJ2-7 and V is TRBV5-1, with 12 bases that match TRBD2. The origin of this receptor is an adult who was a healthcare worker with PCR-confirmed SARS-CoV-2 infection or an uninfected control (not recorded which). This specimen consisted of whole blood, obtained at baseline. The CDR3 is CASSIGLAGWTPYEQYF. CDR3 sequence (DNA): TGCGCCAGCAGCATTGGACTAGCGGGATGGACCCCCTACGAGCAGTACTTC.